Sequencing of this TCR beta chain was carried out in a study of blood T cells in healthy people across ages. Comment on this clonotype: Antigen specificity is unknown.

Study-level points and caveats: Expanded clonotype changes were possibly confounded by unknown donor CMV status. There were more naive CD4+ cells and higher diversity in long-lived donors than in aged donors. Diversity figures derived from one million T cells were judged to underestimate the true value. What prevented conclusive comparison of naive and antigen-experienced cells was that PBMCs were unsorted.

Next came a second PCR, run for about 6 to 12 cycles, which used a sample-barcoded 5' primer along with a J-beta primer mix. Each CDR3 protein is one row after TCRdb ran MiXCR on the 5' RACE reads. The sample contains about 1.8 million distinct CDR3 sequences, 49% of which appear only once. The CDR3 is 17 residues long. V gave up 4 bases and J gave up 4 bases; unmatched junction bases: 16. The germline V gene encodes CDR1 SGHKS and CDR2 YYEKEE (reference sequence). The receptor's source is a woman aged 40-49 years in good health. This rearrangement joins TRBV5-5 to TRBJ1-1; the match to TRBD1 covers 7 bases. The sequencing input was blood. The CDR3 DNA sequence: TGTGCCAGCAGCCCCGGAATTAGGAAGGGGGCAGGCACTGAAGCTTTCTTT. This translates into CASSPGIRKGAGTEAFF.